These 27 T cell receptor beta chains were all obtained from the same sample, sequenced in a study of T-cell reconstitution after alpha-beta-depleted transplantation in children. Unique molecular identifiers featured in how the TCRbeta library was prepared. TCRdb called the PCR reads again in MiXCR, with one record for every CDR3 protein. The sample contains about 420,000 distinct CDR3 sequences, roughly 17% of which appear only once. The sample was PBMCs, mostly from graft donor cells, taken 360 days after TCRalphabeta/CD19-depleted stem cell transplant. These receptors were taken from a boy younger than two who had a stem cell transplant for Wiskott-Aldrich syndrome, so the T cells may come from the graft donor.

The chain combines TRBV4-3 with TRBJ2-7; D ambiguous. Germline CDR1 reads LGHNA; CDR2 reads YSLEER. The CDR3 sequence is 15 residues long. V lost 1 base, J lost 2 bases, and 12 bases lay in between. DNA for the CDR3: TGCGCCAGCAGCCAAGCTTCGGTAGGCACCTACGAGCAGTACTTC. Translating gives CASSQASVGTYEQYF.

The J gene is TRBJ2-1, the V gene TRBV5-1; 10 bases align to TRBD1. J lost 3 bases, V lost 0 bases, and 15 bases had no gene match. Germline CDR1 SGHRS, CDR2 YFSETQ. The CDR3 consists of 20 residues. The DNA for the CDR3 is TGCGCCAGCAGCTTGGAAAGCCGGGACAGGGGTGGCACCTACTACAATGAGCAGTTCTTC. Translation gives CASSLESRDRGGTYYNEQFF.

The rearrangement links TRBV7-9 to TRBJ2-3; 7 bases fit TRBD2. V trimming: 5 bases; J trimming: 6 bases; junction bases outside the gene matches: 11. The V gene's germline CDR1 is SEHNR and CDR2 FQNEAQ (reference sequence). The CDR3 is made up of 15 amino acids. The CDR3 loop is CASSRGLGQQDTQYF. CDR3 DNA: TGTGCCAGCAGCCGAGGACTAGGGCAGCAGGATACGCAGTATTTT.

This clonotype was seen more than once but under ten times. V gene TRBV5-1 combines with J gene TRBJ2-3; D is possibly TRBD2 (6 bases). The CDR3 is 19 amino acids. From germline, CDR1 is SGHRS and CDR2 YFSETQ. Trimming left V 2 bases short and J 3 bases short, with 25 bases between. The CDR3 protein is CASSLLPPKEGRATDTQYF. DNA for the CDR3: TGCGCCAGCAGCTTATTGCCCCCCAAGGAGGGAAGGGCAACAGATACGCAGTATTTT. Variable domain in full (rest from reference TRBV5-1 and TRBJ2-3): KAGVTQTPRYLIKTRGQQVTLSCSPISGHRSVSWYQQTPGQGLQFLFEYFSETQRNKGNFPGRFSGRQFSNSRSEMNVSTLELGDSALYLCASSLLPPKEGRATDTQYFGPGTRLTVL.

This clonotype was seen at least ten times. This rearrangement joins TRBV12-3 or TRBV12-4 to TRBJ2-3, with D perhaps TRBD2 (6 bases). V was pared by 5 bases and J by 5 bases, with 8 bases between. The CDR3 is 12 residues long. CDR3 bases: TGTGCCAGCAGTCGGAGGGTAGATACGCAGTATTTT. Its translation is CASSRRVDTQYF.

This clonotype has just one count. This sequence joins TRBV10-1 and TRBJ2-5; D not resolved. From germline, CDR1 is WNHNN and CDR2 SYGVQD (reference sequence). Trimming left V 6 bases short and J 4 bases short, with 9 bases between. The length of the CDR3 is 12 residues. DNA for the CDR3: TGCGCCAGCAGAGACCCTCCAGAGACCCAGTACTTC. It specifies CASRDPPETQYF.

This clonotype was seen only a few times. V is TRBV24-1 and J is TRBJ2-7; D gene ambiguous. The CDR3 totals 13 residues. Trimming took off 4 bases at V and 4 bases at J, with 10 bases between the two ends. Germline V gene lookup returns CDR1 KGHDR and CDR2 SFDVKD. This chain's CDR3 is CATSDQHFYEQYF. The DNA for the CDR3 is TGTGCCACCAGTGACCAGCACTTTTACGAGCAGTACTTC.

The rearrangement uses TRBV24-1 and TRBJ2-1; 8 nucleotides agree with TRBD2. The CDR3 has 12 residues. Trimming removed 7 bases from V and 12 bases from J; junction bases left unmatched: 7. In germline, CDR1 is KGHDR, CDR2 SFDVKD. The CDR3 DNA follows: TGTGCCACCAGCCTGACGGGACTAGGGCAGTTCTTC. Amino acids: CATSLTGLGQFF.

The chain carries TRBV24-1 and TRBJ2-1; TRBD2 matches at 11 bases. The germline gives CDR1 KGHDR, CDR2 SFDVKD. J gave up 4 bases and V 4 bases, and 5 bases lay outside the gene matches. This CDR3 spans 16 amino acids. The CDR3: CATSDPTSGRYNEQFF. In nucleotides, the CDR3 is TGTGCCACCAGTGACCCCACTAGCGGGAGATACAATGAGCAGTTCTTC.

CDR3 DNA sequence: TGTGCCAGCAGCTTCGGAGGGGCGCGGAGCACCGGGGAGCTGTTTTTT. Translated: CASSFGGARSTGELFF. The J gene is TRBJ2-2, the V gene TRBV5-6, with a tentative D call TRBD2 (6 bases). CDR1 and CDR2 (germline): SGHDT, YYEEEE. This CDR3 is built from 16 residues. V lost 2 bases and J 4 bases, leaving 15 bases between the germline ends.

The rearrangement joins TRBV7-9 to TRBJ2-4; no clear D gene. Germline loops: CDR1 SEHNR, CDR2 FQNEAQ (reference sequence). The CDR3 spans 15 residues. V was cut by 5 bases and J by 0 bases, with 11 bases left in between. CDR3 loop: CASSVSGLAKNIQYF. CDR3 nucleotides: TGTGCCAGCAGCGTCAGTGGGTTAGCCAAAAACATTCAGTACTTC. Combining the CDR3 with reference TRBV7-9 and TRBJ2-4 gives the whole variable domain DTGVSQNPRHKITKRGQNVTFRCDPISEHNRLYWYRQTLGQGPEFLTYFQNEAQLEKSRLLSDRFSAERPKGSFSTLEIQRTEQGDSAMYLCASSVSGLAKNIQYFGAGTRLSVL.

This clonotype has more than one count but fewer than ten. This chain joins TRBV6-1 and TRBJ2-7, with TRBD2 identical over 11 bases. This CDR3 is 17 amino acids long. With 8 bases clipped from V and 0 bases from J, the junction kept 12 bases outside the gene matches. In germline, CDR1 is MNHNS, CDR2 SASEGT. DNA for the CDR3: TGTGCCAGCTTCAATCCCGGGACTAGCGGCGGCTCCTACGAGCAGTACTTC. Translating gives CASFNPGTSGGSYEQYF.

This clonotype was observed a handful of times. This chain uses TRBV5-1 with TRBJ2-3; D possibly corresponds to TRBD1 (6 bases). Between the trimmed V and J ends, which lost 4 bases and 0 bases, there was a span of 12 bases. CDR1 SGHRS and CDR2 YFSETQ come from the germline V gene. CDR3 length: 15 amino acids. The CDR3 protein is CASSRGQSSTDTQYF. The CDR3 bases are TGCGCCAGCAGCCGCGGACAGTCTAGCACAGATACGCAGTATTTT.

In its sample, this clonotype was seen a few times. This chain uses TRBV28 with TRBJ2-5; 8 bases match TRBD1. Germline CDR1 reads MDHEN; CDR2 reads SYDVKM. The J segment lost 5 bases and the V segment lost 3 bases, leaving 8 bases of the junction unmatched. CDR3 size: 15 residues. Written as DNA, the CDR3 is TGTGCCAGCAGTTTGCCCCAGGGGGCAGGGGAGACCCAGTACTTC. The encoded protein is CASSLPQGAGETQYF.

This clonotype occurred a few times. V usage is TRBV7-9 and J usage is TRBJ2-4; the D gene is possibly TRBD2 (6 bases). Per germline, CDR1 SEHNR and CDR2 FQNEAQ (reference sequence). Trimming removed 5 bases from V and 6 bases from J, with 17 bases in between. This CDR3 comprises 15 residues. The CDR3 DNA is TGTGCCAGCAGCATAAGGCGGGGCGAGTCAAACATTCAGTACTTC. Its protein product is CASSIRRGESNIQYF.

Only a few counts were recorded for this clonotype. The chain uses TRBV10-3 and TRBJ2-4; D possibly corresponds to TRBD1 (5 bases). The CDR3 extends over 18 amino acids. V was pared by 1 base and J by 0 bases, with 16 bases between. Germline assignment: CDR1 ENHRY and CDR2 SYGVKD. The CDR3 nucleotides are TGTGCCATCAGTGAGTTACAGGCAATGGGGCTAGCCAAAAACATTCAGTACTTC. It is translated as CAISELQAMGLAKNIQYF.

This clonotype was seen only a few times. The chain is built from TRBV7-9 and TRBJ2-7, with 8 bases aligning to TRBD2. The trim removed 4 bases at V and 3 bases at J, leaving 5 bases unmatched. The CDR3 has 14 residues. Looked up from germline, CDR1 is SEHNR and CDR2 is FQNEAQ (reference sequence). The CDR3 is CASSSPGGIYEQYF. CDR3 in DNA: TGTGCCAGCAGCTCCCCGGGGGGGATCTACGAGCAGTACTTC.

The rearrangement links TRBV11-1 to TRBJ1-3; no reliable D call. Germline CDR1 reads SGHAT; CDR2 reads FQDESV (reference sequence). The CDR3 has 16 residues. The V end was cut by 5 bases, the J end by 0 bases, with 14 bases between. In DNA form, the CDR3 reads TGTGCCAGCAGCACTCCTGGGAGGATCTCTGGAAACACCATATATTTT. This encodes CASSTPGRISGNTIYF.

This clonotype was found a few times. The chain is built from TRBV7-2 and TRBJ2-7, with 7 bases identical to TRBD2. The CDR3 length is 14 residues. The germline CDR1 and CDR2 sequences are SGHTA and FQGNSA. J gave up 4 bases and V 6 bases, and 9 bases lay outside the gene matches. The CDR3 is CASSSHSGPYEQYF. The CDR3 nucleotides are TGTGCCAGCAGTTCACATAGCGGGCCTTACGAGCAGTACTTC.

The J gene is TRBJ2-3, the V gene TRBV6-1; 7 nucleotides align to TRBD1. The germline gives CDR1 MNHNS, CDR2 SASEGT. The CDR3 is 15 amino acids. V shed 10 bases, J shed 2 bases, and the junction held 12 bases outside the gene matches. The CDR3 DNA is TGTGCCACCAGGGGGTGGAGACTTGACACAGATACGCAGTATTTT. Its protein product is CATRGWRLDTDTQYF.

This chain joins TRBV11-2 and TRBJ2-3; D perhaps matches TRBD2 (6 bases). This CDR3 is 17 amino acids long. V gave up 3 bases and J gave up 3 bases, with 19 bases separating them. Germline V CDR1 and CDR2: SGHAT, FQNNGV. In nucleotides, the CDR3 is TGTGCCAGCAGCTTTAGTGCGGGGCGCTTGCTGACAGATACGCAGTATTTT. It specifies CASSFSAGRLLTDTQYF. The whole variable domain, remainder taken from reference TRBV11-2 and TRBJ2-3, is EAGVAQSPRYKIIEKRQSVAFWCNPISGHATLYWYQQILGQGPKLLIQFQNNGVVDDSQLPKDRFSAERLKGVDSTLKIQPAKLEDSAVYLCASSFSAGRLLTDTQYFGPGTRLTVL.

The chain has TRBV6-6 and TRBJ1-2, with D uncertain. This CDR3 has 11 residues. Germline V gene lookup returns CDR1 MNHNY and CDR2 SVGAGI (reference sequence). V gave up 6 bases and J gave up 8 bases, with 10 bases separating them. CDR3 sequence: CASRLTGGYTF. CDR3 nucleotide sequence: TGTGCCAGCAGGCTCACTGGAGGCTACACCTTC.

Only a few counts were recorded for this clonotype. The V call is TRBV12-3 or TRBV12-4, the J call TRBJ2-7; 9 nucleotides align to TRBD1. This CDR3 is built from 15 residues. The J segment lost 2 bases and the V segment lost 4 bases, leaving 6 bases of the junction unmatched. DNA of the CDR3: TGTGCCAGCAGTTCCTGGGACAGGGATCCCTACGAGCAGTACTTC. It specifies CASSSWDRDPYEQYF.

The chain has TRBV3-1 and TRBJ2-5; TRBD2 matches 10 bases. The CDR3 runs 18 residues. With 0 bases clipped from V and 1 base from J, the junction kept 8 bases outside the gene matches. The V gene's germline CDR1 is LGHDT and CDR2 YNNKEL (reference sequence). The CDR3 region is CASSQEGQLAGLQETQYF. In DNA form, the CDR3 reads TGTGCCAGCAGCCAAGAGGGGCAACTAGCGGGACTCCAAGAGACCCAGTACTTC.

The genes are TRBV4-1 and TRBJ2-7, with a possible D match to TRBD1 (6 bases). Germline CDR1 reads MGHRA; CDR2 reads YSYEKL. The CDR3 loop spans 17 amino acids. Trimming shortened V by 2 bases and J by 3 bases, and 20 bases separated the two germline ends. The CDR3 protein is CASSQQWDTPSGYEQYF. In nucleotides, the CDR3 is TGCGCCAGCAGCCAACAATGGGACACTCCGAGCGGCTACGAGCAGTACTTC.

CDR3 in DNA: TGTGCCAGCACAGGGGGACCAACCCATACGCAGTATTTT. Translated, it gives CASTGGPTHTQYF. The gene calls are TRBV27 and TRBJ2-3; TRBD1 agrees at 7 bases. Germline V gives CDR1 MNHEY, CDR2 SMNVEV (reference sequence). The J segment lost 7 bases and the V segment lost 7 bases, leaving 8 bases of the junction unmatched. The CDR3 consists of 13 residues.

The chain couples TRBV7-9 to TRBJ1-4; the D is unclear. Germline values: CDR1 SEHNR, CDR2 FQNEAQ (reference sequence). V was pared by 8 bases and J by 4 bases, with 14 bases between. CDR3 size: 14 residues. CDR3 sequence: CASGPRTVNEKLFF. In DNA, the CDR3 is TGTGCCAGCGGCCCAAGGACGGTTAATGAAAAACTGTTTTTT.